The rows below give T cell receptor beta chains drawn from one sample of a study of shared clonotypes between healthy human individuals. Only in-frame clones appear in the TCRdb table, and some are missing; sequencing was by immunoSEQ multiplex PCR. This table holds about a million clones, more than 65% found once. Sequenced material: memory CD4+ T cells sorted from blood. These receptors were collected from a man younger than 30 in good health. CDR3s include the opening cysteine and the closing phenylalanine or tryptophan. The order of the fields is CDR3 DNA, CDR3 protein, D gene, clone size, J gene, V gene. D genes are given only for firm matches. Clone sizes are given selectively: once, few, many, or a class where the clone is expanded.

CDR3nt: TGTGCCAGCAGCTTCCGCCGAGTGAACGGGGAGCTGTTTTTT
CDR3aa: CASSFRRVNGELFF
d_gene: NA
abundance: NA
j_gene: TRBJ2-2
v_gene: TRBV7-2

CDR3nt: TGTGCCGCGAAAGGGACGGTCAACACCGGGGAGCTGTTTTTT
CDR3aa: CAAKGTVNTGELFF
d_gene: NA
abundance: few
j_gene: TRBJ2-2
v_gene: TRBV10-3

CDR3nt: TGTGCCAGCAGCAGACAAGGGACAGGGGTCAAAAACATTCAGTACTTC
CDR3aa: CASSRQGTGVKNIQYF
d_gene: TRBD1
abundance: NA
j_gene: TRBJ2-4
v_gene: TRBV5-4

CDR3nt: TGTGCCAGCATTGGGGGGGCAGGGGTTGTAGCTTTCTTT
CDR3aa: CASIGGAGVVAFF
d_gene: NA
abundance: once
j_gene: TRBJ1-1
v_gene: TRBV2

CDR3nt: TGTGCCATCAGCAGGAATCTCGATCAGCCCCAGCATTTT
CDR3aa: CAISRNLDQPQHF
d_gene: NA
abundance: many
j_gene: TRBJ1-5
v_gene: TRBV7-8

CDR3nt: TGCGCCAGCAGCTTGTTCCGGGGTGGCACAGATACGCAGTATTTT
CDR3aa: CASSLFRGGTDTQYF
d_gene: NA
abundance: NA
j_gene: TRBJ2-3
v_gene: TRBV5-1

CDR3nt: TGCGCCAGCAGCTGGGGAGGTGTCTCTGAAGCTTTCTTT
CDR3aa: CASSWGGVSEAFF
d_gene: NA
abundance: NA
j_gene: TRBJ1-1
v_gene: TRBV5-1

CDR3nt: TGTGCCAGCAGCGCGGGTCCCGAAACCTACGAGCAGTACTTC
CDR3aa: CASSAGPETYEQYF
d_gene: NA
abundance: NA
j_gene: TRBJ2-7
v_gene: TRBV5-4

CDR3nt: TGTGCCAGCAGCTTAGGGGGGTTAATTTCCGAGCAGTACTTC
CDR3aa: CASSLGGLISEQYF
d_gene: NA
abundance: once
j_gene: TRBJ2-7
v_gene: TRBV7-2

CDR3nt: TGCGCCAGCAGCCCCGGGGAGGGGGCGCCGGACGAGCAGTACTTC
CDR3aa: CASSPGEGAPDEQYF
d_gene: NA
abundance: NA
j_gene: TRBJ2-7
v_gene: TRBV5-1

CDR3nt: TGCGCCAGCAGCGGCGGACTAGCGGGGGATGGCGGGGAGCTGTTTTTT
CDR3aa: CASSGGLAGDGGELFF
d_gene: TRBD2
abundance: NA
j_gene: TRBJ2-2
v_gene: TRBV5-1

CDR3nt: TGTGCCAGCAGTTTATACCAGGGGGCTTCGACCTTTTCAAGCTCCTATAATTCACCCCTCCACTTT
CDR3aa: CASSLYQGASTFSSSYNSPLHF
d_gene: TRBD1
abundance: NA
j_gene: TRBJ1-6
v_gene: TRBV27

CDR3nt: TGTGCCAGCAGTCCCCGACTAGCGAAGGCCGCAGATACGCAGTATTTT
CDR3aa: CASSPRLAKAADTQYF
d_gene: TRBD2
abundance: few
j_gene: TRBJ2-3
v_gene: TRBV27

CDR3nt: TGTGCCAGCAGCTTAGGATTGAGCTCTGGAAACACCATATATTTT
CDR3aa: CASSLGLSSGNTIYF
d_gene: NA
abundance: NA
j_gene: TRBJ1-3
v_gene: TRBV11-2

CDR3nt: TGTGCCAGCAGCCCAACCGACAGGGCCGGTCAGTTCTTC
CDR3aa: CASSPTDRAGQFF
d_gene: TRBD1
abundance: NA
j_gene: TRBJ2-1
v_gene: TRBV27

CDR3nt: TGTGCCAGAAGCAGAAGGGACGCCGGGAGCTCTGGAAACACCATATATTTT
CDR3aa: CARSRRDAGSSGNTIYF
d_gene: NA
abundance: NA
j_gene: TRBJ1-3
v_gene: TRBV5-3

CDR3nt: TGTGCCAGCAGTGCCGGGTCCGAGCAGTACTTC
CDR3aa: CASSAGSEQYF
d_gene: NA
abundance: NA
j_gene: TRBJ2-7
v_gene: TRBV2

CDR3nt: TGTGCCATCAGTGAGGACGGGTCGGCGGGCACTGAAGCTTTCTTT
CDR3aa: CAISEDGSAGTEAFF
d_gene: NA
abundance: NA
j_gene: TRBJ1-1
v_gene: TRBV10-3

CDR3nt: TGTGCCACCAAGGGGGGGTATGGGGCCAACGTCCTGACTTTC
CDR3aa: CATKGGYGANVLTF
d_gene: NA
abundance: NA
j_gene: TRBJ2-6
v_gene: TRBV6-5

CDR3nt: TGTGCCAGCCGCCCGCAGGCGAACACCGGGGAGCTGTTTTTT
CDR3aa: CASRPQANTGELFF
d_gene: NA
abundance: NA
j_gene: TRBJ2-2
v_gene: TRBV9

CDR3nt: TGTGCCAGCAGACCCCGGGACAGGGTCACAGATACGCAGTATTTT
CDR3aa: CASRPRDRVTDTQYF
d_gene: TRBD1
abundance: NA
j_gene: TRBJ2-3
v_gene: TRBV6-5

CDR3nt: TGTGCCAGCAGTTACGACCGCCGGGGCACAGATACGCAGTATTTT
CDR3aa: CASSYDRRGTDTQYF
d_gene: NA
abundance: once
j_gene: TRBJ2-3
v_gene: TRBV6-5

CDR3nt: TGTGCCAGCAGTCCACCGTATGCTAACTATGGCTACACCTTC
CDR3aa: CASSPPYANYGYTF
d_gene: NA
abundance: few
j_gene: TRBJ1-2
v_gene: TRBV28

CDR3nt: TGCAGCGTCCAGGACCTGGGAGAGACCCAGTACTTC
CDR3aa: CSVQDLGETQYF
d_gene: NA
abundance: NA
j_gene: TRBJ2-5
v_gene: TRBV29-1

CDR3nt: TGTGCCAGTAGTATAGCAGGGACAGTGAACACTGAAGCTTTCTTT
CDR3aa: CASSIAGTVNTEAFF
d_gene: TRBD1
abundance: NA
j_gene: TRBJ1-1
v_gene: TRBV19

CDR3nt: TGTGCCAGCAGCTTGGATTGGGTGGGGGGCTACACCTTC
CDR3aa: CASSLDWVGGYTF
d_gene: NA
abundance: NA
j_gene: TRBJ1-2
v_gene: TRBV7-9

CDR3nt: TGTGCCAGCAGTGATTCCTCCACCGGGGAGCTGTTTTTT
CDR3aa: CASSDSSTGELFF
d_gene: NA
abundance: NA
j_gene: TRBJ2-2
v_gene: TRBV6-1

CDR3nt: TGTGCCAGCAGTGAAGTGACAACTTACGAGCAGTACTTC
CDR3aa: CASSEVTTYEQYF
d_gene: NA
abundance: NA
j_gene: TRBJ2-7
v_gene: TRBV6-1

CDR3nt: TGCGCCAGCAGCTTGGGTCGGGGCGGGGATAAACAAGAGACCCAGTACTTC
CDR3aa: CASSLGRGGDKQETQYF
d_gene: NA
abundance: NA
j_gene: TRBJ2-5
v_gene: TRBV5-1

CDR3nt: TGTGCCAGCAGGTGGGGGACAGGGAATGGCTACACCTTC
CDR3aa: CASRWGTGNGYTF
d_gene: TRBD1
abundance: NA
j_gene: TRBJ1-2
v_gene: TRBV6-1

CDR3nt: TGTGCCAGCAGCTTTAAAGATAATTCACCCCTCCACTTT
CDR3aa: CASSFKDNSPLHF
d_gene: NA
abundance: NA
j_gene: TRBJ1-6
v_gene: TRBV7-6

CDR3nt: TGCGCCAGCAAGGGCTACCAAGAGACCCAGTACTTC
CDR3aa: CASKGYQETQYF
d_gene: NA
abundance: NA
j_gene: TRBJ2-5
v_gene: TRBV5-1

CDR3nt: TGTGCCAGCAGCTTGACCTCTGGGGGGGTTTCCTACGAGCAGTACTTC
CDR3aa: CASSLTSGGVSYEQYF
d_gene: TRBD2
abundance: NA
j_gene: TRBJ2-7
v_gene: TRBV5-5

CDR3nt: TGTGCCAGCGGAGGGACCATCTACAATGAGCAGTTCTTC
CDR3aa: CASGGTIYNEQFF
d_gene: NA
abundance: NA
j_gene: TRBJ2-1
v_gene: TRBV2

CDR3nt: TGTGCCTGGACTCTTCGAGCTAACTATGGCTACACCTTC
CDR3aa: CAWTLRANYGYTF
d_gene: NA
abundance: few
j_gene: TRBJ1-2
v_gene: TRBV30

CDR3nt: TGTGCCAGCAGCTTAACAGGTCCACCCCTTAACTATGGCTACACCTTC
CDR3aa: CASSLTGPPLNYGYTF
d_gene: NA
abundance: NA
j_gene: TRBJ1-2
v_gene: TRBV7-2

CDR3nt: TGTGCCAGCAGCGGGGACAGGGGGACGCAGTATTTT
CDR3aa: CASSGDRGTQYF
d_gene: TRBD1
abundance: NA
j_gene: TRBJ2-3
v_gene: TRBV5-6